The rows below give T cell receptor beta chains drawn from one sample of a study of T-cell memory formation after mild COVID-19. TCRdb re-derived calls from the 5' RACE reads in MiXCR, one entry per CDR3 protein. The data show about 29,000 distinct CDR3 sequences, less than 15% seen once. Source material: PBMCs or a T cell subset sorted from them (not recorded which). These receptors originate from an adult woman who had mild COVID-19 (a few samples of this study predate the infection). Cell type and time point are not known. The CDR3 runs from the conserved cysteine through the conserved F or W. The D gene is left open where the match is weak. Rows may omit the clone size; those that give it use once, few, many or a size class.

d_call clone_size j_call v_call cdr3_nt cdr3_aa
TRBD2 many TRBJ2-1 TRBV20-1 TGCAGTGCTCTTAGACTAGCGGGAGGGCCAAATGAGCAGTTCTTC CSALRLAGGPNEQFF
TRBD1 many TRBJ2-2 TRBV29-1 TGCAGCGCCTTAAGACAGGGTCGGAACACCGGGGAGCTGTTTTTT CSALRQGRNTGELFF
NA many TRBJ2-3 TRBV2 TGTGCCAGCACTGAAGGAACAGGCACAGATACGCAGTATTTT CASTEGTGTDTQYF
NA many TRBJ2-7 TRBV10-3 TGTGCCATCAGCTCCCCCCAGAGCGAGCAGTACTTC CAISSPQSEQYF
NA many TRBJ2-7 TRBV20-1 TGCAGTGCTAGAGATAGACAGTTGACTACCTACGAGCAGTACTTC CSARDRQLTTYEQYF
NA many TRBJ2-1 TRBV27 TGTGCCAGCAGTTTTGGAAGGATTAATGAGCAGTTCTTC CASSFGRINEQFF
NA many TRBJ1-6 TRBV4-1 TGCGCCAGCAGCCAGAACAGGGTCAGCTTTAATTCACCCCTCCACTTT CASSQNRVSFNSPLHF
NA few TRBJ2-1 TRBV5-6 TGTGCCAGCAGCCGTTTGACGGGGTACAATGAGCAGTTCTTC CASSRLTGYNEQFF
NA many TRBJ2-7 TRBV2 TGTGCCAGCCAAGAAGTCTACGAGCAGTACTTC CASQEVYEQYF
NA many TRBJ2-1 TRBV6-6 TGTGCCAGCAGTTCGACAGGCGCTGAGCAGTTCTTC CASSSTGAEQFF
TRBD1 NA TRBJ1-1 TRBV4-3 TGCGCCAGCAGCCAGTCTACAGGGGCGGGCACTGAAGCTTTCTTT CASSQSTGAGTEAFF
TRBD1 many TRBJ2-2 TRBV11-2 TGTGCCAGCAGCCTACCTGGGACAGGTGTAATGAACACCGGGGAGCTGTTTTTT CASSLPGTGVMNTGELFF
TRBD1 many TRBJ1-2 TRBV29-1 TGCAGCGGGGGGACAGGGGAGGGCTACACCTTC CSGGTGEGYTF
TRBD2 many TRBJ2-7 TRBV13 TGTGCCAGCAGCCCCCGTATAGCGGGAGACAGGGACGAGCAGTACTTC CASSPRIAGDRDEQYF
NA many TRBJ1-2 TRBV12-3/TRBV12-4 TGTGCCAGCAGTGAGACAGCCTCCTATGGCTACACCTTC CASSETASYGYTF
TRBD1 many TRBJ1-2 TRBV20-1 TGCAGTGCTAGAGGGGACAGGGTTTATGATGGCTACACCTTC CSARGDRVYDGYTF
NA many TRBJ2-1 TRBV7-3 TGTGCCAGCAGCGGCGCGGGGAGCTCCTACAATGAGCAGTTCTTC CASSGAGSSYNEQFF